This T cell receptor beta chain was captured by sequencing in a study of early T cells in non-severe SARS-CoV-2 infection. The V end was cut by 6 bases, the J end by 3 bases, with 3 bases between. CDR3 length: 10 residues. Germline V gene lookup returns CDR1 MNHEY and CDR2 SVGEGT. One entry per CDR3 protein results from TCRdb running MiXCR on the 5' RACE reads. Of 80,000 or so distinct CDR3 sequences listed, 11% to 15% are singletons. The chain has TRBV6-2 or TRBV6-3 and TRBJ2-7; no definite D call. The sample consisted of whole blood. The source of this sequence is an adult who was a healthcare worker with PCR-confirmed SARS-CoV-2 infection or an uninfected control (not recorded which). The CDR3 reads CASRDYEQYF. CDR3 in DNA: TGTGCCAGCAGGGACTACGAGCAGTACTTC.